This T cell receptor beta chain came from a study of blood T cells in healthy people across ages. Researchers collected about 9.1 milliliters of peripheral blood from every single donor. Study-level points and caveats: The study found TCR beta diversity correlated strongly with naive T cell percentage. No one knew whether donors had CMV, which possibly confounded expanded clonotype changes.

As for this clonotype: Its antigen is unknown.

It was with a sample-barcoded 5' primer and a J-beta primer mix that a second PCR of about 7 to 12 cycles was run. Every sample returned 3 million or more CDR3-containing paired-end reads. TCRdb re-analysed the 5' RACE reads in MiXCR, keeping a single row per CDR3 protein. The table includes approximately 900,000 distinct CDR3 sequences, roughly 50% detected once. The length of the CDR3 is 16 residues. Germline V gene lookup returns CDR1 MNHEY and CDR2 SVGAGI. The V end lost 6 bases, the J end lost 4 bases, and 20 bases lay between the germline ends. The V gene is TRBV6-5, the J gene TRBJ2-3; D is undetermined. Sequenced sample: blood. The clonotype originates from a man aged 25-40 years in good health. The CDR3 DNA reads TGTGCCAGCAGCTTTGGCGAGAGATCGTCGGCAGATACGCAGTATTTT. Translating it yields CASSFGERSSADTQYF.